This T cell receptor beta chain comes out of a study of T-cell memory formation after mild COVID-19. Findings of the study overall: Some responding clones appeared in pre-infection memory, suggesting cross-reactive memory joined.

V lost 0 bases, J lost 15 bases, and 15 bases lay in between. The V gene's germline CDR1 is SEHNR and CDR2 FQNEAQ (reference sequence). The CDR3 is 13 residues long. Comments on this clonotype: Its antigen is not known.

TCRdb re-called the 5' RACE reads through MiXCR, storing one row per CDR3 protein. The repertoire has approximately 440,000 distinct CDR3 sequences, around 18% of them found once; the top ten carry around 9.2%. This sequence originates from an adult woman who had mild COVID-19 (a few samples of this study predate the infection). Cell type and time point are not known. Source material: PBMCs or a T cell subset sorted from them (not recorded which). The chain links TRBV7-9 to TRBJ2-4; D possibly matches TRBD1 or TRBD2 (5 bases each). The DNA of the CDR3 is TGTGCCAGCAGCTTAGCGGGGACCCCGGAAACGTACTTC. Protein sequence: CASSLAGTPETYF.